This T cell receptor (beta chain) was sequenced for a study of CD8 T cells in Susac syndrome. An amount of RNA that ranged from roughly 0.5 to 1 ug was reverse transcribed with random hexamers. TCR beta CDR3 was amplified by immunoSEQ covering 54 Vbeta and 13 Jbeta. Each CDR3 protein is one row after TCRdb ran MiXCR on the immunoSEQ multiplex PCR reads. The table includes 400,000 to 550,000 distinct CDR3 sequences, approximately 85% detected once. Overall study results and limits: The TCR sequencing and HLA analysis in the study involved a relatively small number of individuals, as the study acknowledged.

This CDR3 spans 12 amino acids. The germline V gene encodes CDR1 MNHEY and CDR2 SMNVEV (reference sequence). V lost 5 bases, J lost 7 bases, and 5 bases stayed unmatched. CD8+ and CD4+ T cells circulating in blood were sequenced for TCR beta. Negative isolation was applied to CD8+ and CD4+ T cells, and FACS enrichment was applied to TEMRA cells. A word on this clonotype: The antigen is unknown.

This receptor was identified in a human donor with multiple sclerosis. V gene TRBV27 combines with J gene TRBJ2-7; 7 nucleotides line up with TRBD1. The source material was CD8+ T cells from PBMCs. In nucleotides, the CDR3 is TGTGCCAGCAGTCCCCTACAGGGGGAGCAGTACTTC. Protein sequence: CASSPLQGEQYF.